The clone carrying this T cell receptor (beta chain) showed up just a few times. The assay was immunoSEQ multiplex PCR, and TCRdb's table has in-frame clones only and misses some. The sample carries over 100,000 clones, about 89% recorded once. V lost 1 base, J lost 1 base, and 22 bases lay in between. Germline loops: CDR1 MGHRA, CDR2 YSYEKL. The CDR3 is made up of 20 amino acids. These data originate in a study of blood T cell repertoires in COVID-19. V is TRBV4-1 and J is TRBJ2-2, with a weak D call TRBD1 (6 bases). The receptor was isolated from a middle-aged man with acute or convalescent COVID-19. The sequenced sample consisted of peripheral blood. CDR3 in amino acids: CASSQVQQGEKMKNTGELFF. The CDR3 nucleotides are TGCGCCAGCAGCCAAGTGCAACAGGGAGAGAAAATGAAGAACACCGGGGAGCTGTTTTTT.